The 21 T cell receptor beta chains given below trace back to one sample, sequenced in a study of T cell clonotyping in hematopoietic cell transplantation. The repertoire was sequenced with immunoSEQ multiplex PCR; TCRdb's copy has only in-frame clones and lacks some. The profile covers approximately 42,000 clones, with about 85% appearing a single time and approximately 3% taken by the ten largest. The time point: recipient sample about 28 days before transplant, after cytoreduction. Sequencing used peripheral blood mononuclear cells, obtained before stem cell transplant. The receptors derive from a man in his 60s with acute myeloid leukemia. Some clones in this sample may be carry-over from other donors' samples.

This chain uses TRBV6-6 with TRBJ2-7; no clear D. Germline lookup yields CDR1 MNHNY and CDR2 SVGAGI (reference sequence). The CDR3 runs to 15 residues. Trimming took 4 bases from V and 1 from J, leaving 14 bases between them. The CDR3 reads CASSWVSWNSYEQYF. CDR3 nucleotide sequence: TGTGCCAGCAGTTGGGTGTCGTGGAATTCCTACGAGCAGTACTTC.

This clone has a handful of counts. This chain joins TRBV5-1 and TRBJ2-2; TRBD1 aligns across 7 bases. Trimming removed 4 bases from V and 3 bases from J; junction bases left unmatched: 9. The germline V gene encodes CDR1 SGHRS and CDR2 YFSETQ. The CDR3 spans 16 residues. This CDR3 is CASSGDRAIDTGELFF. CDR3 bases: TGCGCCAGCAGCGGCGACAGGGCAATCGACACCGGGGAGCTGTTTTTT.

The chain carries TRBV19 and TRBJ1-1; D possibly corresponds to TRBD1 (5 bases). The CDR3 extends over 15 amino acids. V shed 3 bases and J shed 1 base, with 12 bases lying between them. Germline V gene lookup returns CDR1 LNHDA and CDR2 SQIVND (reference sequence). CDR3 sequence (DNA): TGTGCCAGTAGTATCTATCCAGGGCGGAACACTGAAGCTTTCTTT. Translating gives CASSIYPGRNTEAFF.

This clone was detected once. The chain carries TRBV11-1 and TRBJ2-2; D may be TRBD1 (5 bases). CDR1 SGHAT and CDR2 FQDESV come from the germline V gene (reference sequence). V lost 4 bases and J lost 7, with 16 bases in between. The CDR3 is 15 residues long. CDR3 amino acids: CASSSGRAVIGELFF. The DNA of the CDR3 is TGTGCCAGCAGCTCCGGCAGGGCGGTTATCGGGGAGCTGTTTTTT. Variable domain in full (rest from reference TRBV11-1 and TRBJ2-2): EAEVAQSPRYKITEKSQAVAFWCDPISGHATLYWYRQILGQGPELLVQFQDESVVDDSQLPKDRFSAERLKGVDSTLKIQPAELGDSAMYLCASSSGRAVIGELFFGEGSRLTVL.

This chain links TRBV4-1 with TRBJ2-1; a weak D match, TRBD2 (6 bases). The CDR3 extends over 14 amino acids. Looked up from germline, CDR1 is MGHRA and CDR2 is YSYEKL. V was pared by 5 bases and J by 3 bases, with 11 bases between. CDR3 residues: CASSSWGVYNEQFF. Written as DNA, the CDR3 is TGCGCCAGCAGCTCCTGGGGGGTCTACAATGAGCAGTTCTTC.

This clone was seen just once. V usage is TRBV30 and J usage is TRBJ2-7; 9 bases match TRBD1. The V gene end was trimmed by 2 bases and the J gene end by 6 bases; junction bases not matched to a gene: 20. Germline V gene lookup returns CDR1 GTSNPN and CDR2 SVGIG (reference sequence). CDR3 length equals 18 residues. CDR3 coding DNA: TGTGCCTGGAGTTGGATCAGCTACTTACAGGGGGCGCGGGGCGAGCAGTACTTC. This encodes CAWSWISYLQGARGEQYF.

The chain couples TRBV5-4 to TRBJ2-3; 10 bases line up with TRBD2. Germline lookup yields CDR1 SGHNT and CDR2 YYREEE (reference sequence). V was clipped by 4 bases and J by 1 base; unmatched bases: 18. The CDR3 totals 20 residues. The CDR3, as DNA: TGTGCCAGCAGCCCTGGAGGCCTAGCGGGAGACCTAGTCGGCACAGATACGCAGTATTTT. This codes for CASSPGGLAGDLVGTDTQYF.

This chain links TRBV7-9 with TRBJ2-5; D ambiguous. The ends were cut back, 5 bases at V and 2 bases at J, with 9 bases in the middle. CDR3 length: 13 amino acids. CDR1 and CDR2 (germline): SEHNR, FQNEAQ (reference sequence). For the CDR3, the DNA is TGTGCCAGCAGCCACCCCCTACAAGAGACCCAGTACTTC. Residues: CASSHPLQETQYF.

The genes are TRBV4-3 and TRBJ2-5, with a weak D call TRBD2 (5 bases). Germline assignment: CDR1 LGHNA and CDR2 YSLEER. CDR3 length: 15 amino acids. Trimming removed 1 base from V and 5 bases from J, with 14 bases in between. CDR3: CASSQVGSKRETQYF. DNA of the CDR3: TGCGCCAGCAGCCAAGTGGGAAGCAAGCGGGAGACCCAGTACTTC.

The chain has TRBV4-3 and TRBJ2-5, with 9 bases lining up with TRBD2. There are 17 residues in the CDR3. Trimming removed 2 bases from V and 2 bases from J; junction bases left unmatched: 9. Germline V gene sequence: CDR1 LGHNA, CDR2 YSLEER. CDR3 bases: TGCGCCAGCAGCCAATCCCCGAGCAGCGGGGGGCAAGAGACCCAGTACTTC. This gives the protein CASSQSPSSGGQETQYF.

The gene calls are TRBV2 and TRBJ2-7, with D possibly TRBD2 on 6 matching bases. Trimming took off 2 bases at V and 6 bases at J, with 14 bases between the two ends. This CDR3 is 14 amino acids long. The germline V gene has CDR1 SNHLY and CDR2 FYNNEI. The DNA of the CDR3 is TGTGCCAGCAGTGAATGGGGGGAACGTAGCGAGCAGTACTTC. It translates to CASSEWGERSEQYF.

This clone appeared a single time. The CDR3 here is CASGRTGGDEQYF. The CDR3 DNA reads as TGTGCCAGCGGGAGGACAGGGGGCGACGAGCAGTACTTC. The chain couples TRBV6-1 to TRBJ2-7, with 11 bases that match TRBD1. The germline V gene has CDR1 MNHNS and CDR2 SASEGT. J lost 5 bases, V lost 8 bases, and 5 bases had no gene match. The CDR3 is made up of 13 amino acids.

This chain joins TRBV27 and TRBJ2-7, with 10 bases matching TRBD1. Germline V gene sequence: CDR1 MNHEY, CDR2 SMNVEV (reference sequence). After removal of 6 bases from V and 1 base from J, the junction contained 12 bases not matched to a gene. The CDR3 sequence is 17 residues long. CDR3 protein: CASRVYTQGQGSYEQYF. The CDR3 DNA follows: TGTGCCAGCAGAGTTTATACGCAGGGACAGGGGTCCTACGAGCAGTACTTC.

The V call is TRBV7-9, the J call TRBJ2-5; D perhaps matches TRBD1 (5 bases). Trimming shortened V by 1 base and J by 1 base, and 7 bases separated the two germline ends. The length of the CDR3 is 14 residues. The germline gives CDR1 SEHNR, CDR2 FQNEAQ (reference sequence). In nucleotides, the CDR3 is TGTGCCAGCAGCTTAGGGACAACCCAAGAGACCCAGTACTTC. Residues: CASSLGTTQETQYF.

The CDR3 DNA reads TGTGCCAGCAGCTTAGGGGGTAATTCACCCCTCCACTTT. Protein: CASSLGGNSPLHF. The chain has TRBV11-3 and TRBJ1-6; D remains unclear. The V end was cut by 1 base, the J end by 6 bases, with 4 bases between. This CDR3 has 13 residues. Looked up from germline, CDR1 is SGHNT and CDR2 is YENEEA.

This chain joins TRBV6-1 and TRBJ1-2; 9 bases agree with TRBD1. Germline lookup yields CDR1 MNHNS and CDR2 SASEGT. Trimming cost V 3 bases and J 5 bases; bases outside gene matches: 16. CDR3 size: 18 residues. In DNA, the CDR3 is TGTGCCAGCAGTGAGGGAATTGCTACAGGGGGCGCGGAGTATGGCTACACCTTC. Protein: CASSEGIATGGAEYGYTF.

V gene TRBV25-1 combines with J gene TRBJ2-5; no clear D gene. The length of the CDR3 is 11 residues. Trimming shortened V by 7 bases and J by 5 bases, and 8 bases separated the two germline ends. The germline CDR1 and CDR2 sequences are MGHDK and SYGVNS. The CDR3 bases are TGTGCCAGCACCGCTCGGGAGACCCAGTACTTC. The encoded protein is CASTARETQYF.

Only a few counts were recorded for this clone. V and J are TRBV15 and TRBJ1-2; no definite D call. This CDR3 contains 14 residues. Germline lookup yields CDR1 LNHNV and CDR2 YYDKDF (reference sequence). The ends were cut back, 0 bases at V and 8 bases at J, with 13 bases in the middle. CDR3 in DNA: TGTGCCACCAGCAGAGATGACACAGAGGGCGGCTACACCTTC. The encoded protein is CATSRDDTEGGYTF. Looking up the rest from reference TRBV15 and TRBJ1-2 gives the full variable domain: DAMVIQNPRYQVTQFGKPVTLSCSQTLNHNVMYWYQQKSSQAPKLLFHYYDKDFNNEADTPDNFQSRRPNTSFCFLDIRSPGLGDTAMYLCATSRDDTEGGYTFGSGTRLTVV.

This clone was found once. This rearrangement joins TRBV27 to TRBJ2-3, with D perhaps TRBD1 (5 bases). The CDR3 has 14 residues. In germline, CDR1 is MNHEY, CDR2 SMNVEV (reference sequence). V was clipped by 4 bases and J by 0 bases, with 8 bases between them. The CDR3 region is CASSYRISTDTQYF. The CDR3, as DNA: TGTGCCAGCAGTTACAGGATAAGCACAGATACGCAGTATTTT.

The CDR3 loop reads CASSLGGRTYEQYF. The DNA of the CDR3 is TGTGCCAGCAGCTTAGGGGGACGGACCTACGAGCAGTACTTC. The V and J genes are TRBV7-8 and TRBJ2-7, with D tentatively TRBD1 or TRBD2 (5 bases each). V was trimmed by 1 base and J by 2 bases, leaving 9 bases between them. The CDR3 runs 14 residues. In germline, CDR1 is SGHVS, CDR2 FQNEAQ.

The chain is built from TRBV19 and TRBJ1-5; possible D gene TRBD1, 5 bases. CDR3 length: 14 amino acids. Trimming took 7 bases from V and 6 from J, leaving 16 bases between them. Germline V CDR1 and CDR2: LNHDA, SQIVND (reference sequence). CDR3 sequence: CASTAAGSGQPQHF. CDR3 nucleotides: TGTGCCAGTACTGCGGCAGGGTCTGGTCAGCCCCAGCATTTT.